A single sample is the source of the 32 T cell receptor beta chains below, sequenced in a study of blood T cell repertoires in COVID-19. TCRdb's table, derived via immunoSEQ multiplex PCR, lists solely in-frame clones and lacks some. The sample yields about 180,000 clones, 86% seen once. Specimen: peripheral blood. The receptors stem from a man aged 65 to 85 with active or convalescent COVID-19.

About this clone: The same CDR3 arises from other DNA sequences in this sample as well. The gene calls are TRBV7-2 and TRBJ2-3, with D perhaps TRBD1 (6 bases). The CDR3 covers 16 residues. From germline, CDR1 is SGHTA and CDR2 FQGNSA. V was shortened by 0 bases and J by 1 base, with 11 bases between the two germline ends. The CDR3 region is CASSLASRGGTDTQYF. In DNA form, the CDR3 reads TGTGCCAGCAGCTTAGCCTCCAGGGGTGGCACAGATACGCAGTATTTT.

V and J are TRBV18 and TRBJ1-2; D call uncertain. CDR3 length equals 13 residues. Germline CDR1 and CDR2: KGHSH and LQKENI. Trimming cost V 3 bases and J 0 bases, with 5 bases left between them. This chain's CDR3 is CASSPSSNYGYTF. CDR3 DNA: TGTGCCAGCTCACCGAGTTCTAACTATGGCTACACCTTC.

This CDR3 is CASSYLREAPYNEQFF. The DNA of the CDR3 is TGTGCCAGCAGTTACTTGCGGGAGGCCCCCTACAATGAGCAGTTCTTC. The chain links TRBV6-2 or TRBV6-3 to TRBJ2-1, with 8 bases matching TRBD2. CDR3 length: 16 residues. Trimming removed 1 base from V and 2 bases from J; junction bases left unmatched: 4. The germline gives CDR1 MNHEY, CDR2 SVGEGT.

In its sample, this clone was seen once. This chain joins TRBV29-1 and TRBJ1-5; D gene uncertain. This CDR3 is built from 13 residues. Between the trimmed V and J ends, which lost 4 bases and 3 bases, there was a span of 10 bases. CDR1 and CDR2 from the germline V gene are SQVTM and ANQGSEA. The CDR3 coding sequence is TGCAGCGTTGTAGGTACAGACAATCAGCCCCAGCATTTT. Residues: CSVVGTDNQPQHF.

This clone was seen a single time. The chain combines TRBV5-1 with TRBJ2-1, with TRBD1 matching 9 bases. J was trimmed by 4 bases and V by 3 bases; bases with no gene match: 5. Germline CDR1 and CDR2: SGHRS and YFSETQ. The CDR3 runs 15 residues. In DNA form, the CDR3 reads TGCGCCAGCAGCTCCGGACAGGGGACTTACAATGAGCAGTTCTTC. It codes for CASSSGQGTYNEQFF.

The sample holds one count of this clone. This chain joins TRBV7-2 and TRBJ1-5; D perhaps matches TRBD1 (5 bases). The CDR3 covers 15 residues. CDR1 and CDR2 from the germline V gene are SGHTA and FQGNSA. The V and J ends lost 6 bases and 3 bases respectively, with 15 bases between them. This CDR3 reads CASSSVGEDNQPQHF. DNA for the CDR3: TGTGCCAGCAGTTCAGTGGGGGAGGACAATCAGCCCCAGCATTTT. The full variable domain, rest sourced from reference TRBV7-2 and TRBJ1-5, is GAGVSQSPSNKVTEKGKDVELRCDPISGHTALYWYRQSLGQGLEFLIYFQGNSAPDKSGLPSDRFSAERTGGSVSTLTIQRTQQEDSAVYLCASSSVGEDNQPQHFGDGTRLSIL.

This clone has only a few counts. The rearrangement uses TRBV7-2 and TRBJ2-2, with 7 nucleotides matching TRBD2. The CDR3 is 15 amino acids. Germline lookup yields CDR1 SGHTA and CDR2 FQGNSA. Trimming removed 3 bases from V and 6 bases from J; junction bases left unmatched: 7. This chain's CDR3 is CASSFRGEEAGELFF. The CDR3 DNA reads TGTGCCAGCAGCTTCCGGGGGGAGGAGGCCGGGGAGCTGTTTTTT.

The gene calls are TRBV2 and TRBJ2-3; tentative D call: TRBD2 (6 bases). In germline, CDR1 is SNHLY, CDR2 FYNNEI. The CDR3 runs 16 residues. With 8 bases removed from V and 2 bases from J, the gap between germline ends came to 20 bases. The CDR3 reads CASWGDDPSPTDTQYF. The DNA of the CDR3 is TGTGCCAGCTGGGGGGACGACCCTTCTCCCACAGATACGCAGTATTTT.

This chain joins TRBV7-2 and TRBJ2-7, with D possibly matching TRBD2 (5 bases). With 5 bases removed from V and 5 bases from J, the gap between germline ends came to 19 bases. The germline gives CDR1 SGHTA, CDR2 FQGNSA. CDR3 size: 15 residues. Here the CDR3 reads CASSLHWGTGNEQYF. CDR3 DNA sequence: TGTGCCAGCAGCCTCCACTGGGGAACGGGAAACGAGCAGTACTTC.

V and J are TRBV9 and TRBJ2-5; 9 bases match TRBD2. Germline CDR1 SGDLS, CDR2 YYNGEE. J gave up 3 bases and V 4 bases, and 4 bases lay outside the gene matches. This CDR3 contains 14 residues. CDR3: CASSPGLAEETQYF. CDR3 coding DNA: TGTGCCAGCAGCCCGGGACTAGCAGAAGAGACCCAGTACTTC. The full variable domain, with the rest looked up from reference TRBV9 and TRBJ2-5, is DSGVTQTPKHLITATGQRVTLRCSPRSGDLSVYWYQQSLDQGLQFLIQYYNGEERAKGNILERFSAQQFPDLHSELNLSSLELGDSALYFCASSPGLAEETQYFGPGTRLLVL.

This clone was detected once. The V gene is TRBV27, the J gene TRBJ2-1; D is unclear. V lost 3 bases to trimming and J lost 9 bases, with 12 bases between them. CDR1 MNHEY and CDR2 SMNVEV come from the germline V gene (reference sequence). The CDR3 sequence is 13 residues long. CDR3 nucleotides: TGTGCCAGCAGTTTTTTGTCTACCCTTGAGCAGTTCTTC. Translation: CASSFLSTLEQFF.

The CDR3 region has the DNA TGTGCCAGCAGCTCACTCCCAGGGAATGGCTACACCTTC. This codes for CASSSLPGNGYTF. The rearrangement uses TRBV7-2 and TRBJ1-2; a weak D match, TRBD1 (5 bases). The length of the CDR3 is 13 residues. Germline V gene lookup returns CDR1 SGHTA and CDR2 FQGNSA. V was cut by 4 bases and J by 6 bases, with 12 bases left in between.

The CDR3: CASSYGPTGEGTEAFF. The CDR3, as DNA: TGTGCCAGCAGTTACGGGCCGACCGGCGAGGGCACTGAAGCTTTCTTT. V and J are TRBV6-2 or TRBV6-3 and TRBJ1-1; D is undetermined. CDR3 length: 16 amino acids. Germline V gene data show CDR1 as MNHEY and CDR2 as SVGEGT. Trimming took off 2 bases at V and 4 bases at J, with 17 bases between the two ends.

This clone showed up just a few times. This chain uses TRBV28 with TRBJ1-3; D is unclear. Germline V gene sequence: CDR1 MDHEN, CDR2 SYDVKM. The V end lost 5 bases, the J end lost 1 base, and 6 bases lay between the germline ends. The CDR3 extends over 13 amino acids. Written as DNA, the CDR3 is TGTGCCAGCAGTGAGACATCTGGAAACACCATATATTTT. Amino acids: CASSETSGNTIYF.

V usage is TRBV18 and J usage is TRBJ2-2, with 7 bases that match TRBD1. This CDR3 comprises 15 residues. Germline loops: CDR1 KGHSH, CDR2 LQKENI. Trimming removed 6 bases from V and 1 base from J; junction bases left unmatched: 5. Written as DNA, the CDR3 is TGTGCCAGCTCGTCTCGACAGGGGAACACCGGGGAGCTGTTTTTT. Its protein is CASSSRQGNTGELFF.

The chain joins TRBV7-2 to TRBJ1-4; TRBD1 matches at 9 bases. Germline CDR1 and CDR2: SGHTA and FQGNSA. The junction had 5 bases not matched to a gene; V was cut back by 4 bases and J by 5 bases. This CDR3 spans 15 amino acids. In DNA form, the CDR3 reads TGTGCCAGCAGCTCGCGGACAGGGGAAAATGAAAAACTGTTTTTT. Its translation is CASSSRTGENEKLFF.

The gene calls are TRBV2 and TRBJ1-5; 7 bases match TRBD1. The J segment lost 0 bases and the V segment lost 6 bases, leaving 2 bases of the junction unmatched. Germline V lookup: CDR1 SNHLY, CDR2 FYNNEI. The CDR3 has 14 residues. The CDR3 sequence: CASRGQSSNQPQHF. DNA of the CDR3: TGTGCCAGCAGGGGACAGAGTAGCAATCAGCCCCAGCATTTT. The full variable domain, completed using reference TRBV2 and TRBJ1-5, is EPEVTQTPSHQVTQMGQEVILRCVPISNHLYFYWYRQILGQKVEFLVSFYNNEISEKSEIFDDQFSVERPDGSNFTLKIRSTKLEDSAMYFCASRGQSSNQPQHFGDGTRLSIL.

The chain combines TRBV20-1 with TRBJ1-1; no clear D. The CDR3 runs 11 residues. The V and J ends lost 6 bases and 2 bases respectively, with 7 bases between them. The germline V gene has CDR1 DFQATT and CDR2 SNEGSKA (reference sequence). CDR3 sequence reads: CSATRNTEAFF. The CDR3 DNA sequence: TGCAGTGCCACAAGAAACACTGAAGCTTTCTTT.

The CDR3 DNA is TGTGCCAGCAGCCAAGGGGGGGACTTACTAAGGGACTACAATGAGCAGTTCTTC. This gives the protein CASSQGGDLLRDYNEQFF. The chain couples TRBV3-1 (or the pseudogene TRBV3-2) to TRBJ2-1; tentative D call: TRBD2 (6 bases). V shed 1 base and J shed 3 bases, with 19 bases lying between them. Germline CDR1 and CDR2: LGHDT and YNNKEL (reference sequence). The CDR3 runs 18 residues.

The chain combines TRBV4-1 with TRBJ2-5, with 7 bases fitting TRBD2. The CDR3 is made up of 13 amino acids. Germline loops: CDR1 MGHRA, CDR2 YSYEKL. V lost 1 base, J lost 13 bases, and 9 bases stayed unmatched. CDR3 protein: CASSQVFKRDRYF. CDR3 DNA: TGCGCCAGCAGCCAAGTTTTCAAGCGGGATCGGTACTTC.

The chain carries TRBV10-3 and TRBJ1-6, with D maybe TRBD1 (5 bases). Looked up from germline, CDR1 is ENHRY and CDR2 is SYGVKD. The length of the CDR3 is 14 residues. Trimming removed 4 bases at V and 8 bases at J, with 12 bases between. The CDR3 loop reads CAISGTGLDSPLHF. The CDR3 DNA is TGTGCCATCAGTGGAACAGGTCTTGATTCACCCCTCCACTTT.

The V call is TRBV6-5, the J call TRBJ1-2; maybe TRBD1 (5 bases). Trimming left V 6 bases short and J 7 bases short, with 15 bases between. The length of the CDR3 is 13 residues. Germline V lookup: CDR1 MNHEY, CDR2 SVGAGI. CDR3 loop: CASRGGGNLGYTF. In DNA form, the CDR3 reads TGTGCCAGCAGGGGGGGAGGGAATCTTGGCTACACCTTC.

The J gene is TRBJ2-1, the V gene TRBV12-3 or TRBV12-4; D is unclear. CDR3 length equals 13 residues. Trimming removed 10 bases from V and 10 bases from J, with 20 bases in between. The CDR3 region is CATSVPWAPEQFF. DNA for the CDR3: TGTGCCACCTCAGTTCCCTGGGCCCCGGAGCAGTTCTTC.

V is TRBV27 and J is TRBJ2-1; possibly TRBD2 for D (7 bases). In germline, CDR1 is MNHEY, CDR2 SMNVEV (reference sequence). The CDR3 is made up of 14 amino acids. Trimming removed 5 bases from V and 8 bases from J, with 16 bases in between. The CDR3 sequence: CASSPWGGPYEQFF. DNA for the CDR3: TGTGCCAGCAGTCCGTGGGGGGGGCCCTATGAGCAGTTCTTC.

The gene calls are TRBV24-1 and TRBJ2-7; 10 nucleotides line up with TRBD2. Losses at the gene ends were 5 bases for V and 4 bases for J; bases not matched to a gene: 10. This CDR3 is 16 amino acids long. Per the germline V gene, CDR1 is KGHDR and CDR2 is SFDVKD. The CDR3 DNA sequence: TGTGCCACCAGTGGTCTAGTAGCGGGAGGAAATTACGAGCAGTACTTC. As protein: CATSGLVAGGNYEQYF.

V usage is TRBV14 and J usage is TRBJ2-3; perhaps TRBD1 as D (6 bases). The CDR3 runs 15 residues. The V gene lost 4 bases and the J gene lost 5 bases, with 16 bases spanning the gap. In germline, CDR1 is SGHDN, CDR2 FVKESK. CDR3 amino acids: CASSLDRLGKDTQYF. The CDR3 bases are TGTGCCAGCAGCCTCGACAGGCTCGGTAAAGATACGCAGTATTTT. Full variable domain (rest looked up from reference TRBV14 and TRBJ2-3): EAGVTQFPSHSVIEKGQTVTLRCDPISGHDNLYWYRRVMGKEIKFLLHFVKESKQDESGMPNNRFLAERTGGTYSTLKVQPAELEDSGVYFCASSLDRLGKDTQYFGPGTRLTVL.

The chain couples TRBV4-3 to TRBJ1-4, with no clear D. Trimming stripped 0 bases from V and 8 bases from J, with 13 bases between. The CDR3 has 15 residues. Germline V gene lookup returns CDR1 LGHNA and CDR2 YSLEER. Here the CDR3 reads CASSQDTPYTEKLFF. The CDR3 DNA reads as TGCGCCAGCAGCCAAGATACGCCGTACACGGAAAAACTGTTTTTT.

For this clone: An end of the junction differs from the germline gene, which may be a read error. J is TRBJ1-1 and V is TRBV15; D unresolved. The CDR3 runs to 11 residues. Looked up from germline, CDR1 is LNHNV and CDR2 is YYDKDF (reference sequence). The CDR3 region has the DNA TGTGCCACCAGCAGAGTAGGGAAGAGGGAGTTT. The encoded protein is CATSRVGKREF.

The V gene is TRBV7-3, the J gene TRBJ1-1, with TRBD1 matching over 9 bases. With V trimmed by 5 bases and J by 1 base, 8 bases remained unmatched. CDR1 and CDR2 from the germline V gene are SGHTA and FQGTGA. The CDR3 is 16 residues long. The CDR3 is CASSPSGTGRNTEAFF. CDR3 DNA sequence: TGTGCCAGCAGCCCTTCCGGGACAGGGCGGAACACTGAAGCTTTCTTT.

This clone was picked up a small number of times. V is TRBV19 and J is TRBJ1-1; D perhaps matches TRBD1 (5 bases). The CDR3 consists of 14 residues. The V end was cut by 5 bases, the J end by 4 bases, with 14 bases between. Germline V gene lookup returns CDR1 LNHDA and CDR2 SQIVND (reference sequence). The CDR3 bases are TGTGCCAGTAGTCCTCCCGTCGGGGGCACTGAAGCTTTCTTT. Translating gives CASSPPVGGTEAFF. Based on the CDR3 plus reference TRBV19 and TRBJ1-1, the full variable domain is DGGITQSPKYLFRKEGQNVTLSCEQNLNHDAMYWYRQDPGQGLRLIYYSQIVNDFQKGDIAEGYSVSREKKESFPLTVTSAQKNPTAFYLCASSPPVGGTEAFFGQGTRLTVV.

The rearrangement links TRBV6-1 to TRBJ1-5; tentative D call: TRBD1 (5 bases). Trimming shortened V by 3 bases and J by 3 bases, and 9 bases separated the two germline ends. CDR3 length: 14 amino acids. The germline gives CDR1 MNHNS, CDR2 SASEGT. CDR3 nucleotide sequence: TGTGCCAGCAGTGACCAGGGTACCAATCAGCCCCAGCATTTT. Translation: CASSDQGTNQPQHF.

The chain recombines TRBV4-1 with TRBJ2-2; D might be TRBD1 (6 bases). Germline V gene sequence: CDR1 MGHRA, CDR2 YSYEKL. Trimming shortened V by 5 bases and J by 6 bases, and 19 bases separated the two germline ends. The CDR3 is 16 amino acids. The CDR3 coding sequence is TGCGCCAGCAGCTCCAACCTCGGGACAACTCCCGGGGAGCTGTTTTTT. Residues: CASSSNLGTTPGELFF.